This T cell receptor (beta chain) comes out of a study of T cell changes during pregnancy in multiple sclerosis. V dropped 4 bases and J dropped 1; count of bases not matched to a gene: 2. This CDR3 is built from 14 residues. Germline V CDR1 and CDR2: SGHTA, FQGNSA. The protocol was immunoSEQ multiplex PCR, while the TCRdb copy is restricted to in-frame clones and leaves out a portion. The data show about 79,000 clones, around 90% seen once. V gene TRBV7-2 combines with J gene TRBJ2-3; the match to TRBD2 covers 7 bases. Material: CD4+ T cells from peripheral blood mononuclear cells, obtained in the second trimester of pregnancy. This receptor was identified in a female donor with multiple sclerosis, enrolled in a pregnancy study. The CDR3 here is CASSYGGGTDTQYF. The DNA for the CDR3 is TGTGCCAGCAGCTATGGGGGGGGCACAGATACGCAGTATTTT.